These T cell receptor beta chains were read from a single sample in a study of shared clonotypes between healthy human individuals. Sequenced by immunoSEQ multiplex PCR; TCRdb stores in-frame clones only, minus some. The sample records 1.5 million to 2.5 million clones, roughly 95% being singletons. Sample: naive CD8+ T cells sorted from blood. The receptors originated from a man aged 18 to 29 in good health. CDR3s include the opening cysteine and the closing phenylalanine or tryptophan. A D gene is named only where the DNA matches it firmly. Expanded clones get a size class; other rows say once, few or many, or leave the size out.

V gene	J gene	D gene	CDR3 length	clone size	CDR3 DNA	CDR3 protein
TRBV27	TRBJ1-5	TRBD1	13	NA	TGTGCCAGCGGACAGGGTAGCAATCAGCCCCAGCATTTT	CASGQGSNQPQHF
TRBV19	TRBJ2-7	NA	14	NA	TGTGCCAGTAGTCCTTGGGACACCACCTACGAGCAGTACTTC	CASSPWDTTYEQYF
TRBV7-9	TRBJ1-1	NA	14	NA	TGTGCCAGCAGCTTCGTAGAGGGGGGCTCTGAAGCTTTCTTT	CASSFVEGGSEAFF
TRBV4-1	TRBJ1-2	TRBD1	16	NA	TGCGCCAGCAGCCAAGAGGGGACAGGGGGCGACTATGGCTACACCTTC	CASSQEGTGGDYGYTF
TRBV9	TRBJ1-1	NA	13	NA	TGTGCCAGCAGCTTGGGTGGGGGCACTGAAGCTTTCTTT	CASSLGGGTEAFF
TRBV7-8	TRBJ2-7	NA	15	NA	TGTGCCAGCAGCTTAGCGAGGGGTCCGATCTACGAGCAGTACTTC	CASSLARGPIYEQYF
TRBV2	TRBJ2-7	TRBD1	14	NA	TGTGCCAGCAGAACCGGGACAGGGTACTACGAGCAGTACTTC	CASRTGTGYYEQYF
TRBV11-2	TRBJ1-1	NA	13	NA	TGTGCCAGCGGCCTAGGACCGAACACTGAAGCTTTCTTT	CASGLGPNTEAFF
TRBV7-2	TRBJ2-1	NA	14	NA	TGTGCCAGCAGCTCATGGATGCTCTACAATGAGCAGTTCTTC	CASSSWMLYNEQFF
TRBV5-4	TRBJ2-5	NA	13	NA	TGTGCCAGCAGCCCGCCGGGCCAAGAGACCCAGTACTTC	CASSPPGQETQYF
TRBV5-1	TRBJ2-4	TRBD1	15	NA	TGCGCCAGCAGCTCCAGGGGGCCAACCAAAAACATTCAGTACTTC	CASSSRGPTKNIQYF
TRBV9	TRBJ1-5	NA	14	NA	TGTGCCAGCAGCGTGTCAGGGGAGGATCAGCCCCAGCATTTT	CASSVSGEDQPQHF
TRBV30	TRBJ1-3	NA	14	once	TGTGCCTGGAGAGACCCAGGGCTTGGAAACACCATATATTTT	CAWRDPGLGNTIYF
TRBV5-1	TRBJ2-1	NA	16	NA	TGCGCCAGCAGCCTCCTTCTCTATAAACGGGGCAATGAGCAGTTCTTC	CASSLLLYKRGNEQFF
TRBV29-1	TRBJ2-7	TRBD2	13	NA	TGCAGCGCTCGGGAGGGCTTTACCTACGAGCAGTACTTC	CSAREGFTYEQYF
TRBV25-1	TRBJ1-2	NA	13	NA	TGTGCCAGCAGTTTTGGAGGGGACTATGGCTACACCTTC	CASSFGGDYGYTF
TRBV7-9	TRBJ2-1	NA	15	NA	TGTGCCAGCAGCTTACTTCCGGGGAGGAGGAATGAGCAGTTCTTC	CASSLLPGRRNEQFF
TRBV7-9	TRBJ2-4	NA	16	NA	TGTGCCAGCAGCCATATAGGGAATGGGGCGGGAAACATTCAGTACTTC	CASSHIGNGAGNIQYF
TRBV28	TRBJ1-1	TRBD1	17	NA	TGTGCCAGCAGTTTCAGAGGACAGGGCTCCGTTGGTACTGAAGCTTTCTTT	CASSFRGQGSVGTEAFF
TRBV28	TRBJ2-5	TRBD2	16	NA	TGTGCCAGCAGTTTAGGACTAGCGGGGCCCGACGAGACCCAGTACTTC	CASSLGLAGPDETQYF
TRBV19	TRBJ1-1	NA	13	few	TGTGCCAGTAGTATCCTGAGGGACACTGAAGCTTTCTTT	CASSILRDTEAFF
TRBV21-1	TRBJ1-6	NA	15	NA	TGTGCCAGCAGCAGCGGACAGGGACAGAATTCACCCCTCCACTTT	CASSSGQGQNSPLHF
TRBV7-9	TRBJ2-1	TRBD1	14	NA	TGTGCCAGCAGCTTTATACAGGGGTACAATGAGCAGTTCTTC	CASSFIQGYNEQFF
TRBV10-2	TRBJ2-1	NA	14	NA	TGCGCCAGCAGTGACGGGGCCTCCTACAATGAGCAGTTCTTC	CASSDGASYNEQFF
TRBV4-1	TRBJ2-3	NA	13	NA	TGCGCCAGCAGCCAAGAAGGGCTCTCGGCGCAGTATTTT	CASSQEGLSAQYF
TRBV7-9	TRBJ2-7	TRBD2	15	NA	TGTGCCAGCAGCTTAATTGCGGGGGGAGCCTACGAGCAGTACTTC	CASSLIAGGAYEQYF
TRBV2	TRBJ1-2	NA	14	NA	TGTGCCAGCAGAGTCATCCCCGAATACTATGGCTACACCTTC	CASRVIPEYYGYTF
TRBV6-1	TRBJ1-2	NA	14	NA	TGTGCCAGCAGCCCCCCCCAGGCTATCTATGGCTACACCTTC	CASSPPQAIYGYTF
TRBV4-3	TRBJ2-1	NA	21	NA	TGCGCCAGCAGCCAAGCTTTGCCCTACGGAGGCGGGGAGACAGTGTACAATGAGCAGTTCTTC	CASSQALPYGGGETVYNEQFF
TRBV27	TRBJ2-7	NA	14	NA	TGTGCCAGCAGTTTGTACGGCTACTCCTACGAGCAGTACTTC	CASSLYGYSYEQYF
TRBV6-6	TRBJ2-3	NA	14	NA	TGTGCCAGCACCTCGGGTTGGAGCGCAGATACGCAGTATTTT	CASTSGWSADTQYF
TRBV9	TRBJ1-2	NA	11	NA	TGTGCCAGCAGCGGTATCTATGGCTACACCTTC	CASSGIYGYTF
TRBV7-8	TRBJ2-7	NA	14	NA	TGTGCCAGCAGCTTAGAAAGGGCTTCTTACGAGCAGTACTTC	CASSLERASYEQYF
TRBV15	TRBJ2-7	NA	11	NA	TGTGCCACCAGCAGAGGTGGTGAGCAGTACTTC	CATSRGGEQYF
TRBV4-1	TRBJ2-2	NA	13	NA	TGCGCCAGCAGCCAAGGGGTCACCGGGGAGCTGTTTTTT	CASSQGVTGELFF
TRBV2	TRBJ1-1	NA	16	NA	TGTGCCAGCAGTGAATTGGGAACGACAGTGAACACTGAAGCTTTCTTT	CASSELGTTVNTEAFF
TRBV28	TRBJ2-1	TRBD2	17	NA	TGTGCCAGCAGTTCAGCTAGCGGGGGGCGCTCCTACAATGAGCAGTTCTTC	CASSSASGGRSYNEQFF
TRBV27	TRBJ2-7	NA	16	once	TGTGCCAGCAGTTTTTCCGGGGGGCCTACATATTACGAGCAGTACTTC	CASSFSGGPTYYEQYF
TRBV10-2	TRBJ1-1	NA	11	few	TGCGCCAGCAGTCCAGGGGCTGAAGCTTTCTTT	CASSPGAEAFF
TRBV5-6	TRBJ2-7	NA	13	NA	TGTGCCAGCAGCCAATTCTCCTTCTACGAGCAGTACTTC	CASSQFSFYEQYF
TRBV9	TRBJ1-5	NA	14	once	TGTGCCAGCACACGCGGGGCGGGGGATCAGCCCCAGCATTTT	CASTRGAGDQPQHF
TRBV7-6	TRBJ2-2	NA	16	NA	TGTGCCAGCAGCTTAGCGCGGGACAGTGTCACCGGGGAGCTGTTTTTT	CASSLARDSVTGELFF
TRBV27	TRBJ2-7	NA	12	NA	TGTGCCAGCAGTCGGGGGCCGTACGAGCAGTACTTC	CASSRGPYEQYF
TRBV28	TRBJ2-7	NA	13	NA	TGTGCCAGCGCTAAGGGGGACGCCTACGAGCAGTACTTC	CASAKGDAYEQYF
TRBV6-5	TRBJ1-5	TRBD1	15	NA	TGTGCCAGCAGTCCTGGGACAGGGCGGATTCAGCCCCAGCATTTT	CASSPGTGRIQPQHF
TRBV7-9	TRBJ2-2	NA	15	NA	TGTGCCAGCAGCGCACGAGTCACGGGGACCGGGGAGCTGTTTTTT	CASSARVTGTGELFF
TRBV19	TRBJ1-6	NA	12	NA	TGTGCCAGTAGTATAGGAAATTCACCCCTCCACTTT	CASSIGNSPLHF
TRBV5-6	TRBJ1-2	TRBD1	12	NA	TGTGCCAGCAGCGGGGGGACAGATGGCTACACCTTC	CASSGGTDGYTF
TRBV5-3	TRBJ2-2	NA	16	once	TGTGCCAGAAGCTTGGTAAGGGACGACGGAACCGGGGAGCTGTTTTTT	CARSLVRDDGTGELFF
TRBV5-1	TRBJ1-1	NA	19	NA	TGCGCCAGCAGCTCCAGCGTGGGTATTGCGGGGGCAACGAACACTGAAGCTTTCTTT	CASSSSVGIAGATNTEAFF
TRBV4-2	TRBJ2-2	NA	17	NA	TGTGCCAGCAGCCAAGATGGGGGTCTCTTTAACACCGGGGAGCTGTTTTTT	CASSQDGGLFNTGELFF
TRBV7-9	TRBJ2-5	NA	13	NA	TGTGCCAGCAGCTTTCCGGAGTTGGAGACCCAGTACTTC	CASSFPELETQYF
TRBV15	TRBJ2-1	NA	16	once	TGTGCCACCAGCAGAGCCGGGGCCCTCTCCTACAATGAGCAGTTCTTC	CATSRAGALSYNEQFF
TRBV25-1	TRBJ2-7	NA	12	NA	TGTGCCTCTGAGGGGGAAGCCTACGAGCAGTACTTC	CASEGEAYEQYF